This TCR beta chain was sequenced in a study of T-cell memory formation after mild COVID-19. Overall study context: Clustering of TCRs was largely donor specific.

The CDR3 sequence is 14 residues long. V dropped 6 bases and J dropped 4 bases, with 13 bases sitting between them. From germline, CDR1 is DFQATT and CDR2 SNEGSKA (reference sequence). cDNA libraries for TCR alpha and TCR beta, carrying sample barcodes and UMIs, came from 5'RACE with constant-segment primers. Each CDR3 protein gets one entry after TCRdb re-called the 5' RACE reads with MiXCR. The sample records roughly 110,000 distinct CDR3 sequences, approximately 14% being singletons. The chain couples TRBV20-1 to TRBJ1-6; no definite D call. The clonotype was recovered from a man aged 18-30 years who had mild COVID-19 (a few samples of this study predate the infection). Cell type and time point are not known. The sample taken for sequencing was PBMCs or a T cell subset sorted from them (not recorded which). DNA for the CDR3: TGCAGTGCAATTGAGGGAGCATATAATTCACCCCTCCACTTT. Residues: CSAIEGAYNSPLHF.